This TCR beta chain was found in a study of cytomegalovirus exposure and HLA in healthy donors. Regarding the study as a whole: As was reported, the HLA-A and HLA-B alleles of most subjects were accurately predicted from TCR beta sequences. There were some V segments, including TRBV6-2 and TRBV6-3, excluded as indistinguishable. Solely CMV serostatus was available to characterize immune exposure.

This CDR3 comprises 14 residues. A note on this clone: Its antigen is not known.

PCR amplification relied on 60 Vbeta primers (plus 13 Jbeta primers). The repertoire was sequenced with immunoSEQ multiplex PCR; TCRdb's copy has only in-frame clones and lacks some. Among 140,000 to 150,000 clones listed, 77% were seen once. The origin of this receptor is a male donor in good health and CMV-seronegative. Sequenced input: PBMCs. This chain connects TRBV21-1 to TRBJ1-1. TRBV21-1 is a pseudogene segment. This CDR3 is CASSPLNGNTEAFF. CDR3 DNA sequence: TGTGCCAGCAGCCCCCTAAATGGGAACACTGAAGCTTTCTTT.